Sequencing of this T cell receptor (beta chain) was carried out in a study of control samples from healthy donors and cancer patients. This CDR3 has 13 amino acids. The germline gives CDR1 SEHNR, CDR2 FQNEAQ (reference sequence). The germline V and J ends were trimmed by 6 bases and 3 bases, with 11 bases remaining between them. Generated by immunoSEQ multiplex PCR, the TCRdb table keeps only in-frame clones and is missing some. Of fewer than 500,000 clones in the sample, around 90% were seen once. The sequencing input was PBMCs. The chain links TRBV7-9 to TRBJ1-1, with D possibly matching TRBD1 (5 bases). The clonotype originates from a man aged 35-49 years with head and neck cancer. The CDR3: CASRSLGDTEAFF. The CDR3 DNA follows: TGTGCCAGCAGGAGTTTAGGGGACACTGAAGCTTTCTTT.